This T cell receptor (beta chain) was retrieved from a study of tumor and adjacent non-tumor tissue in lung cancer. This sample's RNA came from whole unsorted tissue. This non-tumor lung sample came from over 3 cm beyond the tumor edge. Chemotherapy-naive patients with new lung cancer underwent thoracic surgery in China, August–late 2014. This CDR3 has 17 residues. The germline gives CDR1 MNHNS, CDR2 SASEGT. The library came from three nested PCR rounds adapted from ARM-PCR protocols. Using its own MiXCR run on the multiplex PCR reads, TCRdb lists one record per CDR3 protein. The sample yields tens of thousands of distinct CDR3 sequences, about 77% seen once. Study-wide results and limits: Tumor repertoires had a smaller top 100 clone share than normal lung.

This clonotype was observed once. What it binds is not known. An end of the junction differs from the germline gene, which may be a read error. Material: distant non-tumor lung tissue. The origin of this receptor is a man in his fifties or sixties with non-small cell lung cancer. The chain carries TRBV6-1 and TRBJ2-7; D is tentatively TRBD1 or TRBD2 (5 bases each). The CDR3 here is CATSVRRGAAGSYDQYF. The DNA of the CDR3 is TGTGCCACCTCTGTCCGTCGGGGAGCGGCAGGGTCCTACGATCAGTACTTC.